The 2 T cell receptor beta chains given below trace back to one sample, sequenced in a study of T cells in Graves' hyperthyroidism and ophthalmopathy. RNA transcripts provided the source from which TCR beta CDR3 regions were amplified. Carried out on the TCR CDR3, a first-round RT-PCR used the HTBI primer set. Each CDR3 protein gets one entry after TCRdb re-called the multiplex PCR reads with MiXCR. The data hold around 700,000 distinct CDR3 sequences, with roughly a third observed a single time. The specimen sequenced was blood. All receptors derive from a woman aged 35 to 49 with Graves' hyperthyroidism.

As regards this clonotype: One junction end does not reproduce the germline sequence, and a read error may be involved. The chain links TRBV4-3 to TRBJ1-2, with D possibly matching TRBD1 (6 bases). This CDR3 region has 15 residues. CDR1 LGHNA and CDR2 YSLEER come from the germline V gene. The CDR3 region has the DNA TGCGCCAGCAGCCAGCCTACTACAGGGCGGCGGGGCTGCACCTTC. Its protein product is CASSQPTTGRRGCTF.

This chain uses TRBV20-1 with TRBJ2-7; TRBD1 matches at 10 bases. V shed 5 bases and J 0 bases; nucleotides not matched to a gene: 7. In germline, CDR1 is DFQATT, CDR2 SNEGSKA (reference sequence). CDR3 length: 15 amino acids. The CDR3 protein is CSARPTGGFSYEQYF. As DNA, the CDR3 is TGCAGTGCTCGGCCGACAGGGGGCTTCTCCTACGAGCAGTACTTC.